This is a list of T cell receptor beta chains from one sample in a study of shared clonotypes between healthy human individuals. The data were produced by immunoSEQ multiplex PCR, yet TCRdb's version contains in-frame clones alone and is incomplete. Here the sample spans about 2.2 million clones, roughly 95% being singletons. Sequenced material: naive CD8+ T cells from PBMCs. These receptor sequences come from a man between 18 and 35 years old in good health. Some clones in this sample may be carry-over from other donors' samples. CDR3s include the opening cysteine and the closing phenylalanine or tryptophan. The order of the fields is J gene, CDR3 length, clone size, V gene, D gene, CDR3 protein, CDR3 DNA. A D gene is named only where the DNA matches it firmly. Expanded clones get a size class; other rows say once, few or many, or leave the size out.

TRBJ1-1,16,NA,TRBV5-1,NA,CASSFSSGGGSTEAFF,TGCGCCAGCAGCTTTTCGTCAGGCGGCGGGAGCACTGAAGCTTTCTTT
TRBJ2-1,14,NA,TRBV12-1,NA,CASSFGFRSGRQFF,TGTGCCAGCAGCTTTGGATTCAGGAGCGGGAGACAGTTCTTC
TRBJ2-2,17,NA,TRBV19,TRBD1,CASTELPSQGATGELFF,TGTGCCAGTACTGAATTACCGAGCCAGGGGGCGACCGGGGAGCTGTTTTTT
TRBJ2-2,17,NA,TRBV2,NA,CASSVRQVGTNTGELFF,TGTGCCAGCAGTGTCCGACAAGTCGGGACGAACACCGGGGAGCTGTTTTTT
TRBJ2-7,14,NA,TRBV5-1,TRBD1,CASSAGQGTYEQYF,TGCGCCAGCAGCGCCGGACAGGGGACCTACGAGCAGTACTTC
TRBJ1-2,16,NA,TRBV7-9,NA,CASSLVGTEPNYGYTF,TGTGCCAGCAGCTTAGTTGGGACGGAGCCTAACTATGGCTACACCTTC
TRBJ2-7,14,NA,TRBV4-1,TRBD2,CASSQFGTSSEQYF,TGCGCCAGCAGCCAATTCGGGACTAGCTCCGAGCAGTACTTC
TRBJ2-1,15,NA,TRBV27,TRBD2,CASSSAAGVWYEQFF,TGTGCCAGCAGTTCAGCGGCGGGAGTGTGGTATGAGCAGTTCTTC
TRBJ1-3,14,NA,TRBV28,NA,CASSFQFSGNTIYF,TGTGCCAGCAGTTTTCAGTTCTCTGGAAACACCATATATTTT
TRBJ2-7,13,NA,TRBV6-1,TRBD2,CASRTSGDYEQYF,TGTGCCAGTCGGACTAGCGGGGACTACGAGCAGTACTTC
TRBJ1-2,15,NA,TRBV10-3,NA,CAISHPWGDDYGYTF,TGTGCCATCAGTCACCCTTGGGGGGATGACTATGGCTACACCTTC
TRBJ2-1,15,NA,TRBV27,TRBD2,CASSIQREPLSRRFF,TGTGCCAGCAGTATACAGCGGGAGCCCCTATCAAGGCGGTTCTTC
TRBJ2-1,13,NA,TRBV29-1,TRBD2,CSVEPSSGREQFF,TGCAGCGTTGAACCGTCTAGCGGGAGGGAGCAGTTCTTC
TRBJ2-1,15,NA,TRBV19,TRBD2,CASSSGTSSYNEQFF,TGTGCCAGTAGTTCCGGGACTAGCTCCTACAATGAGCAGTTCTTC
TRBJ2-1,14,NA,TRBV6-5,TRBD1,CARPKTGDYNEQFF,TGTGCCCGCCCCAAAACAGGGGACTACAATGAGCAGTTCTTC
TRBJ2-7,15,NA,TRBV6-5,TRBD1,CASSTGQGARGEQYF,TGTGCCAGCAGTACAGGACAGGGGGCGCGGGGCGAGCAGTACTTC
TRBJ2-7,13,NA,TRBV7-3,NA,CASSLHADYEQYF,TGTGCCAGCAGCTTACATGCAGACTACGAGCAGTACTTC
TRBJ1-6,14,once,TRBV5-6,NA,CASSLRQGPMPLHF,TGTGCCAGCAGCTTGAGGCAGGGGCCCATGCCCCTCCACTTT
TRBJ1-2,15,NA,TRBV6-5,NA,CASSYSTWPGDGYTF,TGTGCCAGCAGTTACTCGACTTGGCCTGGGGACGGCTACACCTTC
TRBJ2-5,15,NA,TRBV2,TRBD2,CASSEWVGGQETQYF,TGTGCCAGCAGTGAATGGGTGGGAGGGCAAGAGACCCAGTACTTC
TRBJ2-7,13,NA,TRBV5-6,TRBD2,CASSLLAGGEQYF,TGTGCCAGCAGCTTGCTCGCGGGGGGAGAGCAGTACTTC
TRBJ2-7,15,NA,TRBV6-5,NA,CASSYKPDGLDEQYF,TGTGCCAGCAGTTACAAGCCTGACGGTCTAGACGAGCAGTACTTC
TRBJ2-3,15,NA,TRBV7-6,TRBD2,CASSRSAGVTDTQYF,TGTGCCAGCAGCCGATCAGCGGGAGTCACAGATACGCAGTATTTT